The clone carrying this TCR beta chain was counted at least ten times. What it recognizes is unknown. This record belongs to a study of T cells in Graves' hyperthyroidism and ophthalmopathy. About the study: At the time of initial diagnosis and before any treatment, peripheral blood was collected. Study outcomes and limitations: Appearing also in blood were most of the thyroid clonotypes expanded above 0.001.

The CDR3 contains 14 residues. The J segment lost 6 bases and the V segment lost 7 bases, leaving 9 bases of the junction unmatched. Germline CDR1 is SGHRS and CDR2 is YFSETQ. Regions amplified from RNA transcripts were the TCR beta CDR3 regions. Researchers ran a first-round RT-PCR on the TCR CDR3 using the HTBI primer set. TCRdb redid the calling of the multiplex PCR reads with MiXCR, one entry per CDR3 protein. The data hold around 800,000 distinct CDR3 sequences, with about 38% observed a single time. On the basis of clinical symptoms, serum thyroxine and TRAb, thyroid ultrasound and orbital computed tomography, diagnoses were made.

J is TRBJ1-2 and V is TRBV5-1; 10 positions agree with TRBD1. What was sequenced was blood. This sequence originates from a man aged 18 to 29 with Graves' hyperthyroidism. The CDR3 is CASSKGQGFDGYTF. The CDR3 region has the DNA TGCGCCAGCTCAAAGGGACAGGGGTTCGATGGCTACACCTTC.